This paragraph reports one T cell receptor beta chain. Primed by a sample-barcoded 5' primer and a J-beta primer mix, a second PCR proceeded for about 6 to 11 cycles. Each of the samples gave a minimum of 2.5 million paired-end reads that contained CDR3. TCRdb re-derived calls from the 5' RACE reads in MiXCR, one entry per CDR3 protein. The table includes under 850,000 distinct CDR3 sequences, about 34% detected once. The CDR3 runs 14 residues. Deletions cut 3 bases from V and 11 bases from J, with 20 bases between. CDR1 is SGHRS and CDR2 is YFSETQ in the germline V gene. The sample is drawn from a study of blood T cells in healthy people across ages. Approximately 9.1 milliliters was the volume of peripheral blood drawn from each donor.

The TCR was taken from a man between 18 and 29 years old in good health. Sequencing was done on a sample of blood. The V call is TRBV5-1, the J call TRBJ2-5; possibly TRBD1 or TRBD2 for D (7 bases each). CDR3 protein: CASSSQGGVNEQYF. In DNA, the CDR3 is TGCGCCAGCAGCTCTCAGGGGGGGGTCAATGAGCAGTACTTC. The full variable domain, its missing parts supplied by reference TRBV5-1 and TRBJ2-5, is KAGVTQTPRYLIKTRGQQVTLSCSPISGHRSVSWYQQTPGQGLQFLFEYFSETQRNKGNFPGRFSGRQFSNSRSEMNVSTLELGDSALYLCASSSQGGVNEQYFGPGTRLLVL.